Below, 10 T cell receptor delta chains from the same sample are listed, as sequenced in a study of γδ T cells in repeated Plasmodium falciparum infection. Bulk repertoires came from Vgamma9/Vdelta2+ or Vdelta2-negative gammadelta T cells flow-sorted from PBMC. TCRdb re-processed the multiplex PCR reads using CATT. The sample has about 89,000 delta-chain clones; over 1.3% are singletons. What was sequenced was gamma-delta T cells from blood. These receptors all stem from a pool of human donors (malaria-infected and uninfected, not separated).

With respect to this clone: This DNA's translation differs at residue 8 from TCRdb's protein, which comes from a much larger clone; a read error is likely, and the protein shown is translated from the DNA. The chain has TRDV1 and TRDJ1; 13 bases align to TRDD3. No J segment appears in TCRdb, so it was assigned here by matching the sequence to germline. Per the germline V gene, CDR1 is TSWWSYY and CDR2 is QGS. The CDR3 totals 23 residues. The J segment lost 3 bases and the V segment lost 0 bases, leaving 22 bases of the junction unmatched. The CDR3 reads CALGELASPPVLGDTIYPDKLIF. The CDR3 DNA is TGTGCTCTTGGGGAACTTGCCTCACCTCCTGTACTGGGGGATACGATTTACCCCGATAAACTCATCTTT.

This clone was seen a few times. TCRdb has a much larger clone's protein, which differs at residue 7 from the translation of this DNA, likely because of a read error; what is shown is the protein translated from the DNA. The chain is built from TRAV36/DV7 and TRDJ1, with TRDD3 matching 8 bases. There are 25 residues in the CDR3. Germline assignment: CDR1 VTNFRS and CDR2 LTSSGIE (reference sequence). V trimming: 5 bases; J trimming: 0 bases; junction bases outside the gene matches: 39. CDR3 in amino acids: CAVFLALLPRGIWSLSTGYTDKLIF. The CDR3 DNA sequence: TGTGCTGTTTTCTTAGCCCTCCTACCCCGGGGGATATGGTCATTGAGTACGGGGTACACCGATAAACTCATCTTT.

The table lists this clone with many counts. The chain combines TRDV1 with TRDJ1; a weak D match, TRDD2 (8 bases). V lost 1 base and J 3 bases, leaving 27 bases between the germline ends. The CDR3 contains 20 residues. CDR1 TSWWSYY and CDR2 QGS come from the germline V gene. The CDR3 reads CALGEPNFLLEGIGADKLIF. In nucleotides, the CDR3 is TGTGCTCTTGGGGAACCCAACTTCCTACTTGAGGGGATAGGTGCCGATAAACTCATCTTT.

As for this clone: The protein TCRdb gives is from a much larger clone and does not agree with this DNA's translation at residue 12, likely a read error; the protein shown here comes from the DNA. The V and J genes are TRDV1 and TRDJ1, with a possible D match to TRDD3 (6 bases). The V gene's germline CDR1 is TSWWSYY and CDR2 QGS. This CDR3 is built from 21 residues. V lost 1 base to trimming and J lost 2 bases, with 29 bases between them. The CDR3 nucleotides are TGTGCTCTTGGGGAACCCAATTCCACCGGGTGGGAGATACGCAGAACCGATAAACTCATCTTT. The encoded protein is CALGEPNSTGWEIRRTDKLIF.

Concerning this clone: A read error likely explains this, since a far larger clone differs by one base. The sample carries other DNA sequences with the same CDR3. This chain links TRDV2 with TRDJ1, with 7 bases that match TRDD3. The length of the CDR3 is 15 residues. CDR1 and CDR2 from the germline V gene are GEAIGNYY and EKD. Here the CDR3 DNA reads TGTGCCTGCGACACTCTGGGGGCTAACACCGATAAACTCATCTTT. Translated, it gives CACDTLGANTDKLIF.

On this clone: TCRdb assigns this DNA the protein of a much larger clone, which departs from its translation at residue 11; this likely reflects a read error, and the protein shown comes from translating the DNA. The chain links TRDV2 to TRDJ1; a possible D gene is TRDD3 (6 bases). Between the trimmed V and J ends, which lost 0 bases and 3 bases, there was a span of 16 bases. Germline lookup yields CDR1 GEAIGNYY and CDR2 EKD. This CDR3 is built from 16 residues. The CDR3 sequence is CACDTVGGDDADKLIF. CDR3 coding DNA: TGTGCCTGTGACACCGTTGGTGGGGATGACGCCGATAAACTCATCTTT.

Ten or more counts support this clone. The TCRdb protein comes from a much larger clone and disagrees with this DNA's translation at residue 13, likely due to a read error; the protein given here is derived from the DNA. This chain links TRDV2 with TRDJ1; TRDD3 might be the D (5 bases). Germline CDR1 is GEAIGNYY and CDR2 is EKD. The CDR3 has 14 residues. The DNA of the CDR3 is TGTGCCTGTGACGGGATTAGTGCCACCGATAAACTCACCTTT. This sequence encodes CACDGISATDKLTF.

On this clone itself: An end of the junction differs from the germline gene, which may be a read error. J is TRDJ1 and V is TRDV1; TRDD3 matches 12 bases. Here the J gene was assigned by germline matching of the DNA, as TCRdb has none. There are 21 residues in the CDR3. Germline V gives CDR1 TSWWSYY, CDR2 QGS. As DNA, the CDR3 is TGCTCTGGGGGAAGAGCACCCCCTAACTGGGGGATACTCTTCAACACCGATAAACTCATCTTT. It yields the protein CSGGRAPPNWGILFNTDKLIF.

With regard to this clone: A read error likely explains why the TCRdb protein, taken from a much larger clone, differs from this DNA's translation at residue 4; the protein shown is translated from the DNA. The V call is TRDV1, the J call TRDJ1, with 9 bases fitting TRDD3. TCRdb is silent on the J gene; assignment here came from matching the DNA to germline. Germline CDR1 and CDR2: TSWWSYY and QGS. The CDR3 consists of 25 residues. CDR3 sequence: CALWEALFLRWAPGGSRLRGYKLIF. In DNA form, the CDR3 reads TGTGCTCTTTGGGAGGCCCTATTCCTACGTTGGGCGCCTGGGGGATCCCGCCTACGGGGCTATAAACTCATCTTT.

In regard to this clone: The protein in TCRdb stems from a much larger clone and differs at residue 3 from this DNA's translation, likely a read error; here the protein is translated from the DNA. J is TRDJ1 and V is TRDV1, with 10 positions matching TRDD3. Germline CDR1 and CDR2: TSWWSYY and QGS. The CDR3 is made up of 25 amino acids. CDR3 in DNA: TGTGCTTTTGGGGAACCCTGGGGTCCGATACTGGGGGATCTTTCTTCACTCCCGTACACCGATAAACTCATCTTT. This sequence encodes CAFGEPWGPILGDLSSLPYTDKLIF.